This TCR beta chain was retrieved from a study of technical replicates of blood from several donors. The protocol was immunoSEQ multiplex PCR, while the TCRdb copy is restricted to in-frame clones and leaves out a portion. The sample consists of tens of thousands of clones, 94% of them appearing once. The length of the CDR3 is 16 residues. The V segment lost 0 bases and the J segment 1 base; nucleotides outside the gene matches: 5. Germline V gives CDR1 MNHNY, CDR2 SVGAGI (reference sequence). The TCR sequence derives from a human donor in good health. The V call is TRBV6-6, the J call TRBJ1-1; 7 nucleotides line up with TRBD1. Sequenced material: T cells isolated from PBMCs. In DNA, the CDR3 is TGTGCCAGCAGTTACTCGCCGGGACAGAGGAACACTGAAGCTTTCTTT. Its protein is CASSYSPGQRNTEAFF.